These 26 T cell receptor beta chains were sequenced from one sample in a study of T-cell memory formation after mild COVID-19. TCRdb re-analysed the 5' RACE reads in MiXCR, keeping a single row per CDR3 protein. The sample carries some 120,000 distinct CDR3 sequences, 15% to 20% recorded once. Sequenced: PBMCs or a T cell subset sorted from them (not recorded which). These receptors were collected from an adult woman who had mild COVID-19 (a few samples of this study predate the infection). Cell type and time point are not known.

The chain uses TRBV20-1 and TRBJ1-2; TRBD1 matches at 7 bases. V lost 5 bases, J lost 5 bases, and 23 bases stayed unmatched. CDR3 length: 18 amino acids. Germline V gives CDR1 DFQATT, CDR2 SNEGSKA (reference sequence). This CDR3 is CSAQKTGYRSPLLYGYTF. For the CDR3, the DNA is TGCAGTGCTCAAAAGACAGGGTATCGGTCGCCTTTACTTTATGGCTACACCTTC.

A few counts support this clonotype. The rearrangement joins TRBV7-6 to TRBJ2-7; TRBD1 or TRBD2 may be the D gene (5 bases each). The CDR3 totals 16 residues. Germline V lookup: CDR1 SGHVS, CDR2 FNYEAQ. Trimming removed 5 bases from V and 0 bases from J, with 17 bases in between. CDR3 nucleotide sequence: TGTGCCAGCAGCCCCCTCGGGACCCACCGCTCCTACGAGCAGTACTTC. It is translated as CASSPLGTHRSYEQYF.

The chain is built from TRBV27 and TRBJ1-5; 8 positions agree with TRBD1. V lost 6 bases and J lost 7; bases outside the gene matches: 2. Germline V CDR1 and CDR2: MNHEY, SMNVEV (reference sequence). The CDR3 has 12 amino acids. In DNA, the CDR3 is TGTGCCAGCAGAACAGGGGGACAGCCCCAGCATTTT. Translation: CASRTGGQPQHF.

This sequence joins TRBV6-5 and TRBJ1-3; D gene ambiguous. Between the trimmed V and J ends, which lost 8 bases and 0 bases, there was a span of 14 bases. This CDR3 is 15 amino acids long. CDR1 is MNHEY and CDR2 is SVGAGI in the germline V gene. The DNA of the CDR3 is TGTGCCAGCCGTAAGGGTTTGGTCTCTGGAAACACCATATATTTT. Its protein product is CASRKGLVSGNTIYF.

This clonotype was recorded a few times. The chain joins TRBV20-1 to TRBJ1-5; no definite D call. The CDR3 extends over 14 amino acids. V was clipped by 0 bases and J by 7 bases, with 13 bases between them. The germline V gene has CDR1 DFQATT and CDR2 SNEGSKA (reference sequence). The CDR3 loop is CSARDRRGWQPQHF. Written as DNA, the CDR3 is TGCAGTGCTAGAGACCGGCGGGGTTGGCAGCCCCAGCATTTT.

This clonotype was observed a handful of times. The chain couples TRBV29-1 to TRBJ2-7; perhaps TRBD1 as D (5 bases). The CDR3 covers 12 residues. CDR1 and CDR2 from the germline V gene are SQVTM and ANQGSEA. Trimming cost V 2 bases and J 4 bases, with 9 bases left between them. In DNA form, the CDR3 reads TGCAGCGTTGAACAGCAGGGATACGAGCAGTACTTC. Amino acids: CSVEQQGYEQYF.

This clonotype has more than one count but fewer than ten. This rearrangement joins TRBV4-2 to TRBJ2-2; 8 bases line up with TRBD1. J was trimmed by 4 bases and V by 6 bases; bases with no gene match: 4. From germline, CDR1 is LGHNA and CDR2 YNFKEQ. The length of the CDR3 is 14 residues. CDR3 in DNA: TGTGCCAGCAGTGGACAGGGCGGCACCGGGGAGCTGTTTTTT. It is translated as CASSGQGGTGELFF.

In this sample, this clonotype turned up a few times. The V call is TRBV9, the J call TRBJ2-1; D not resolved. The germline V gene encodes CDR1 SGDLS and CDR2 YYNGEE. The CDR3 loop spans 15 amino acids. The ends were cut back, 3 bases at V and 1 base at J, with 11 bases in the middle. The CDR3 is CASSGTDSSYNEQFF. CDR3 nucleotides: TGTGCCAGCAGCGGGACGGATTCTTCCTACAATGAGCAGTTCTTC. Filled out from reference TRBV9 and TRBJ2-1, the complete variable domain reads DSGVTQTPKHLITATGQRVTLRCSPRSGDLSVYWYQQSLDQGLQFLIQYYNGEERAKGNILERFSAQQFPDLHSELNLSSLELGDSALYFCASSGTDSSYNEQFFGPGTRLTVL.

Written as DNA, the CDR3 is TGTGCCAGCAGCATGGGTGGTCGGCTAGTTGATGAGCAGTTCTTC. This sequence encodes CASSMGGRLVDEQFF. The rearrangement joins TRBV7-3 to TRBJ2-1; no firm D call. V was shortened by 5 bases and J by 8 bases, with 19 bases between the two germline ends. The CDR3 extends over 15 amino acids. In germline, CDR1 is SGHTA, CDR2 FQGTGA. The variable domain in full, with the rest retrieved from reference TRBV7-3 and TRBJ2-1, is GAGVSQTPSNKVTEKGKYVELRCDPISGHTALYWYRQSLGQGPEFLIYFQGTGAADDSGLPNDRFFAVRPEGSVSTLKIQRTERGDSAVYLCASSMGGRLVDEQFFGPGTRLTVL.

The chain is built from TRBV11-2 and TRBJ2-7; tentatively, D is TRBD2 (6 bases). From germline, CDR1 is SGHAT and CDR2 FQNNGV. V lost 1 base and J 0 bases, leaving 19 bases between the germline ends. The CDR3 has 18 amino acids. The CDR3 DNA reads TGTGCCAGCAGCTTAGGGCCTTATAGCGGTTATAGCTCCTACGAGCAGTACTTC. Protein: CASSLGPYSGYSSYEQYF.

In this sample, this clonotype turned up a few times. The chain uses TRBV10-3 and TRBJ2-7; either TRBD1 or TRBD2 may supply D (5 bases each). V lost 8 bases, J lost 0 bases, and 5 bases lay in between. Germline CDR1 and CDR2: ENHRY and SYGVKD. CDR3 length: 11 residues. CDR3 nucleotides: TGTGCCATCGGGGGCTCCTACGAGCAGTACTTC. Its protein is CAIGGSYEQYF.

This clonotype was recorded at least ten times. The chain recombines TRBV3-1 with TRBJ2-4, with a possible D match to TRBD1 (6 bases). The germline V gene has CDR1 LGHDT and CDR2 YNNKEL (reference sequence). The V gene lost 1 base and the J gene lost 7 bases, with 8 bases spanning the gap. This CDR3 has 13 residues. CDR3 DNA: TGTGCCAGCAGCCAAGCAGGGGTCAACATTCAGTACTTC. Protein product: CASSQAGVNIQYF.

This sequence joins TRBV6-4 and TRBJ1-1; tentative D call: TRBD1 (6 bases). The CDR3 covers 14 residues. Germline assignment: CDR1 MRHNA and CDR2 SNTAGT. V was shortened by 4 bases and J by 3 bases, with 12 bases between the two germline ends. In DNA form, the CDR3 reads TGTGCCAGCAGTGTACAGGGAGGGGACACTGAAGCTTTCTTT. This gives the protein CASSVQGGDTEAFF.

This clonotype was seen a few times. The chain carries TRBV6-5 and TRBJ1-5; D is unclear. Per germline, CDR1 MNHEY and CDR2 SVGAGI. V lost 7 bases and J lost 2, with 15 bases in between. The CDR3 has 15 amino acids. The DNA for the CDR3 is TGTGCCAGCACCCCGCGGGCGGATGGCAATCAGCCCCAGCATTTT. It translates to CASTPRADGNQPQHF.

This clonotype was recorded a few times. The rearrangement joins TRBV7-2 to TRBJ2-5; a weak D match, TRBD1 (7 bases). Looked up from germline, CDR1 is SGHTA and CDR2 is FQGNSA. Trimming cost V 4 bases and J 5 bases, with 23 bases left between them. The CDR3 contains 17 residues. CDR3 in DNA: TGTGCCAGCAGCTCTAGATTAACGGTGACAGGGAGGGAGACCCAGTACTTC. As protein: CASSSRLTVTGRETQYF.

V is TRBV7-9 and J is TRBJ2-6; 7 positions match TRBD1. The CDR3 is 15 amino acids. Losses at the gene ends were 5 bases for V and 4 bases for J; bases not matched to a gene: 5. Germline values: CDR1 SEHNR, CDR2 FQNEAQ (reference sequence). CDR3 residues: CASSHDRAGANVLTF. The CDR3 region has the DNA TGTGCCAGCAGCCATGACAGGGCGGGGGCCAACGTCCTGACTTTC.

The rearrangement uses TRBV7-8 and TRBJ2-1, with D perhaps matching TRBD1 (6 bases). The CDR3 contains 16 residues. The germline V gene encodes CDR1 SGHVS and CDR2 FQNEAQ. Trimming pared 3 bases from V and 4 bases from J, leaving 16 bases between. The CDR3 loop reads CASSLTGSKNYNEQFF. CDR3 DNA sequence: TGTGCCAGCAGCTTGACAGGATCGAAGAATTACAATGAGCAGTTCTTC.

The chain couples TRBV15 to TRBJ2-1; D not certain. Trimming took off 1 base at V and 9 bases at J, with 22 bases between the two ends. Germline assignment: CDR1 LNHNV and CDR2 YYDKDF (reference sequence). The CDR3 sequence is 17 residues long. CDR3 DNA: TGTGCCACCAGCAGAGCACCACAGCCCTCTCCGGTGGGTGAGCAGTTCTTC. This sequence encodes CATSRAPQPSPVGEQFF.

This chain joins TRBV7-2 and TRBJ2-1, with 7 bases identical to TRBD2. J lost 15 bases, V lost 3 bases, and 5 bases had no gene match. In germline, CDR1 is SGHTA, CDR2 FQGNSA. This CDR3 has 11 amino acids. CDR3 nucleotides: TGTGCCAGCAGCTTTCTAGCGGTATTGTTCTTC. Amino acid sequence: CASSFLAVLFF.

CDR3 loop: CSAPAAGGRADTQYF. CDR3 coding DNA: TGCAGTGCTCCTGCTGCGGGGGGCAGGGCAGATACGCAGTATTTT. The rearrangement links TRBV20-1 to TRBJ2-3; 8 nucleotides match TRBD2. The CDR3 runs to 15 residues. V trimming: 5 bases; J trimming: 4 bases; junction bases outside the gene matches: 11. Germline lookup yields CDR1 DFQATT and CDR2 SNEGSKA (reference sequence).

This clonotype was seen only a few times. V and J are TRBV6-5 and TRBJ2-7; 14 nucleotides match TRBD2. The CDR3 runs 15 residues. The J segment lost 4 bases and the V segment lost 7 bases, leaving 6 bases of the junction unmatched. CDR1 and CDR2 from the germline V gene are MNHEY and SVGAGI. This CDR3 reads CASKLGLAGDYEQYF. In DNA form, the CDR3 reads TGTGCCAGCAAGCTGGGACTAGCGGGAGATTACGAGCAGTACTTC.

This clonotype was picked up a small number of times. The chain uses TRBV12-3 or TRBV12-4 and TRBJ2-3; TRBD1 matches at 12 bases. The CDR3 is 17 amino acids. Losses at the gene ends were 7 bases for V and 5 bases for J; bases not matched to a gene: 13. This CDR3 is CASTLGDRGRGGDTQYF. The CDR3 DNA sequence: TGTGCCAGCACCTTGGGGGACAGGGGGCGCGGGGGAGATACGCAGTATTTT.

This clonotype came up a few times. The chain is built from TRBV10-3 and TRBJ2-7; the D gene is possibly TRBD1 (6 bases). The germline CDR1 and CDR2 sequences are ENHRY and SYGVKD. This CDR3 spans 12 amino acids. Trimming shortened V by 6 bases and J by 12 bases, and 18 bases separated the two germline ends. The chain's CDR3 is CAISTTGGERYF. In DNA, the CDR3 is TGTGCCATCAGCACGACAGGTGGAGAACGGTACTTC.

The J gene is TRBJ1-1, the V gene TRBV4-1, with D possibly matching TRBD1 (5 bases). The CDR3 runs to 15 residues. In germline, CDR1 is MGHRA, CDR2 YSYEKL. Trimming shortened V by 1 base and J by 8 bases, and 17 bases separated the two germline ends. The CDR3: CASSQVLRESREAFF. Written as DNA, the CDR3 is TGCGCCAGCAGCCAAGTCCTCAGGGAGTCGAGGGAAGCTTTCTTT.

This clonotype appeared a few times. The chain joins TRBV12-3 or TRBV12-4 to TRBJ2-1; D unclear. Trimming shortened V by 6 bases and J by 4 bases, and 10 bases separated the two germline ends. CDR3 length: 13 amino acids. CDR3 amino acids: CASSPPVYNEQFF. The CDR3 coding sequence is TGTGCCAGCAGCCCCCCCGTATACAATGAGCAGTTCTTC.

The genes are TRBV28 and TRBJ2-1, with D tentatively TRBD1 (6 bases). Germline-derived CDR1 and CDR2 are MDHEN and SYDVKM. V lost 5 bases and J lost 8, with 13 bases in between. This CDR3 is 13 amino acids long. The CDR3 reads CASSTRGTDEQFF. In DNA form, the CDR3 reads TGTGCCAGCAGTACCAGGGGAACTGATGAGCAGTTCTTC.